This T cell receptor (beta chain) was recovered during a study of technical replicates of blood from a handful of donors. Germline-derived CDR1 and CDR2 are SGHRS and YFSETQ. This CDR3 region has 16 residues. J gave up 4 bases and V 0 bases, and 8 bases lay outside the gene matches. TCRdb's table, derived via immunoSEQ multiplex PCR, lists solely in-frame clones and lacks some. The table lists tens of thousands of clones, nearly 97% of them singletons. This TCR came from a human donor in good health. Sequences were obtained from T cells isolated from PBMCs. This chain joins TRBV5-1 and TRBJ1-1, with 8 nucleotides matching TRBD1. The CDR3 here is CASSLESQGGVTEAFF. CDR3 coding DNA: TGCGCCAGCAGCTTGGAATCACAGGGGGGGGTCACTGAAGCTTTCTTT.